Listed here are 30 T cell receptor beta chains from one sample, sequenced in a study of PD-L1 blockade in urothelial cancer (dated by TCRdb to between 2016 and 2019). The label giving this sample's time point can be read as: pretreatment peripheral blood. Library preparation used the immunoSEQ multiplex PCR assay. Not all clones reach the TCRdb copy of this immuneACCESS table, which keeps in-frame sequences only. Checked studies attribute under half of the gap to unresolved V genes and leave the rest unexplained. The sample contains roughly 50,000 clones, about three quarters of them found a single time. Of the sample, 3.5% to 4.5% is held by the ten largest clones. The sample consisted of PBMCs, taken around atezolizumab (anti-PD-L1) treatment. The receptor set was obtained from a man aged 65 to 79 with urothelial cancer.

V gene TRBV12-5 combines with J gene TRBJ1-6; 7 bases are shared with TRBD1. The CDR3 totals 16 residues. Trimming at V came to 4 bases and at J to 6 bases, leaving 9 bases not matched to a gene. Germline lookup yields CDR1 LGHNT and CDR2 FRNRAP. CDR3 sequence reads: CASGSAGGSPNSPLHF. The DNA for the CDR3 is TGTGCTAGTGGTTCGGCAGGGGGTAGCCCTAATTCACCCCTCCACTTT.

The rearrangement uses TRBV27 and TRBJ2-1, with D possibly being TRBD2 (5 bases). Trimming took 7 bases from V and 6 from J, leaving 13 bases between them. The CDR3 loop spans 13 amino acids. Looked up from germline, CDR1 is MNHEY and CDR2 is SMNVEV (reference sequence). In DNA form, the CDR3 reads TGTGCCAGCACCCTTACGGGGATCAATGAGCAGTTCTTC. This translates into CASTLTGINEQFF.

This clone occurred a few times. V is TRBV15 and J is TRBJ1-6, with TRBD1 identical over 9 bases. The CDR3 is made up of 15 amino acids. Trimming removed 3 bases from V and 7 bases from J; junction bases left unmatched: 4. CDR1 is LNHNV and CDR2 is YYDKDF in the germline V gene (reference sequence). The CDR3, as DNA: TGTGCCACCAGCAGGGGACAGGGAAACAATTCACCCCTCCACTTT. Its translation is CATSRGQGNNSPLHF. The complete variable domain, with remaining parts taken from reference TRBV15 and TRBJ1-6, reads DAMVIQNPRYQVTQFGKPVTLSCSQTLNHNVMYWYQQKSSQAPKLLFHYYDKDFNNEADTPDNFQSRRPNTSFCFLDIRSPGLGDTAMYLCATSRGQGNNSPLHFGNGTRLTVT.

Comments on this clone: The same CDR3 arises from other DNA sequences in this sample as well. CDR3 nucleotide sequence: TGTGCCAGCGATGGACAGAAGAACACTGAAGCTTTCTTT. This translates into CASDGQKNTEAFF. This chain uses TRBV2 with TRBJ1-1, with a possible D match to TRBD1 (6 bases). The CDR3 length is 13 residues. The germline V gene has CDR1 SNHLY and CDR2 FYNNEI. The ends were cut back, 8 bases at V and 1 base at J, with 11 bases in the middle.

DNA for the CDR3: TGTGCCAGCAGTGAAGTGGGGACTAGCGGGAGTTGGAGGGATACGCAGTATTTT. It translates to CASSEVGTSGSWRDTQYF. This sequence joins TRBV2 and TRBJ2-3; 14 bases are a match to TRBD2. The germline gives CDR1 SNHLY, CDR2 FYNNEI. After removal of 1 base from V and 6 bases from J, the junction contained 9 bases not matched to a gene. The CDR3 extends over 18 amino acids.

The CDR3 loop reads CASSPGLAIYNEQFF. Here the CDR3 DNA reads TGCGCCAGCAGCCCTGGACTAGCGATCTACAATGAGCAGTTCTTC. The chain is built from TRBV5-1 and TRBJ2-1; 9 bases line up with TRBD2. V shed 4 bases and J 3 bases; nucleotides not matched to a gene: 5. The germline V gene encodes CDR1 SGHRS and CDR2 YFSETQ. The CDR3 is 15 residues long. Full variable domain (outside the CDR3, taken from reference TRBV5-1 and TRBJ2-1): KAGVTQTPRYLIKTRGQQVTLSCSPISGHRSVSWYQQTPGQGLQFLFEYFSETQRNKGNFPGRFSGRQFSNSRSEMNVSTLELGDSALYLCASSPGLAIYNEQFFGPGTRLTVL.

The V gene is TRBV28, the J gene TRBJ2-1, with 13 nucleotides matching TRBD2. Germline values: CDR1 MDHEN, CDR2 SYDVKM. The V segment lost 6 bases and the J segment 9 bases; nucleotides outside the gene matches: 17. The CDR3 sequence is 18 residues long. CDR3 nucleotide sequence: TGTGCCAGCAGCCTCGGACTAGCGGGAGCTTCTCCCAATACTGAGCAGTTCTTC. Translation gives CASSLGLAGASPNTEQFF.

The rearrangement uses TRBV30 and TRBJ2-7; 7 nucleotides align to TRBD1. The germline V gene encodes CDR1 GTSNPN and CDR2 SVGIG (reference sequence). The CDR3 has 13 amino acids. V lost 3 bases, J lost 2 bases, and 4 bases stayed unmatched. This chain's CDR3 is CAWRWDSAYEQYF. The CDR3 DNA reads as TGTGCCTGGAGATGGGACAGTGCCTACGAGCAGTACTTC.

CDR3 coding DNA: TGTGCCAGCAGCTTAAAGGGGGCGCAGATTGGAAACACCATATATTTT. Protein sequence: CASSLKGAQIGNTIYF. The chain links TRBV7-6 to TRBJ1-3; 7 nucleotides agree with TRBD1. The V segment lost 2 bases and the J segment 3 bases; nucleotides outside the gene matches: 7. CDR1 is SGHVS, CDR2 FNYEAQ, per germline. The CDR3 has 16 residues.

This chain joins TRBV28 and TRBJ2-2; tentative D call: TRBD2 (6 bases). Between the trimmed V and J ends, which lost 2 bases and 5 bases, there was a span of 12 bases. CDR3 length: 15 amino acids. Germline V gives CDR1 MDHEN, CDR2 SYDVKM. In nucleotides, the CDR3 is TGTGCCAGCAGTTTAACCGGGAGAGGGACCGGGGAGCTGTTTTTT. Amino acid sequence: CASSLTGRGTGELFF.

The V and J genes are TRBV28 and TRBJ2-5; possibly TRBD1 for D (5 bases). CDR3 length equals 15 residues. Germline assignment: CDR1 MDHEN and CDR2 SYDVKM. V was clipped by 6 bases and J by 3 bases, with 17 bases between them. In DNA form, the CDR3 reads TGTGCCAGCAGCCTCCAGGGTCGCGGTGAAGAGACCCAGTACTTC. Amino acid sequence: CASSLQGRGEETQYF.

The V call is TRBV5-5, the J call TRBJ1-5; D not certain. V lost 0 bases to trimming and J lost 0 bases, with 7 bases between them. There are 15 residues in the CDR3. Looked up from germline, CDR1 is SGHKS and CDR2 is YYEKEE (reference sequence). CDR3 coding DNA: TGTGCCAGCAGCTTGGGAGTGTATAGCAATCAGCCCCAGCATTTT. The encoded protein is CASSLGVYSNQPQHF.

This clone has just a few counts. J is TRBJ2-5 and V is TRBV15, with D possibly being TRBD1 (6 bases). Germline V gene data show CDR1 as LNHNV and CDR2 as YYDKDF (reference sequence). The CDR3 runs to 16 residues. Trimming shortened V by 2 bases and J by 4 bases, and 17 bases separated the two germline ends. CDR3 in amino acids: CATSRRIQGAAETQYF. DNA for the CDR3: TGTGCCACCAGCAGACGAATACAGGGCGCAGCAGAGACCCAGTACTTC. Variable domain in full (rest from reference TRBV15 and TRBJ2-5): DAMVIQNPRYQVTQFGKPVTLSCSQTLNHNVMYWYQQKSSQAPKLLFHYYDKDFNNEADTPDNFQSRRPNTSFCFLDIRSPGLGDTAMYLCATSRRIQGAAETQYFGPGTRLLVL.

The CDR3 region is CASSLAGVTDTQYF. The CDR3 DNA follows: TGTGCCAGCAGCTTGGCCGGGGTAACAGATACGCAGTATTTT. This rearrangement joins TRBV5-8 to TRBJ2-3, with D possibly matching TRBD2 (5 bases). Germline CDR1 reads SGHTS; CDR2 reads YDEGEE. The CDR3 extends over 14 amino acids. V was pared by 0 bases and J by 3 bases, with 8 bases between.

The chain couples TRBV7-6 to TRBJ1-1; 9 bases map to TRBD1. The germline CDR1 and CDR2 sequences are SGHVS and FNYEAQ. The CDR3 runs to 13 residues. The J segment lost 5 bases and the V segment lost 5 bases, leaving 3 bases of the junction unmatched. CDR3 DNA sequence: TGTGCCAGCAGCCTCGGACAGGGGACTGAAGCTTTCTTT. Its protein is CASSLGQGTEAFF.

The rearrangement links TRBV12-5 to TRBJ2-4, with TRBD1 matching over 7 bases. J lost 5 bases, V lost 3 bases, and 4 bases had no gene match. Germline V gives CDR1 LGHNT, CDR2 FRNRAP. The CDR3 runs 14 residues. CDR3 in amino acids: CASGFGGQQNIQYF. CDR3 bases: TGTGCTAGTGGTTTTGGGGGACAGCAAAACATTCAGTACTTC.

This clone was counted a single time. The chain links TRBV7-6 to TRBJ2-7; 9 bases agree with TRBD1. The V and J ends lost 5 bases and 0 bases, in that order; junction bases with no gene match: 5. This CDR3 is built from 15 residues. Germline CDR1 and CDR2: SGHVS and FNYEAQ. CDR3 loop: CASSPQGQGSYEQYF. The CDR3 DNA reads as TGTGCCAGCAGCCCACAGGGACAGGGCTCCTACGAGCAGTACTTC. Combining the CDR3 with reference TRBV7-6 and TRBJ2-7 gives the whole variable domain GAGVSQSPRYKVTKRGQDVALRCDPISGHVSLYWYRQALGQGPEFLTYFNYEAQQDKSGLPNDRFSAERPEGSISTLTIQRTEQRDSAMYRCASSPQGQGSYEQYFGPGTRLTVT.

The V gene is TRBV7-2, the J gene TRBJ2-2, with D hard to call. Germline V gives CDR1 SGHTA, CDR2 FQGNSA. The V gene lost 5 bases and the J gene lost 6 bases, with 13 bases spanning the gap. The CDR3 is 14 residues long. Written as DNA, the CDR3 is TGTGCCAGCAGCCCCGTGCGGTCCGCCGGGGAGCTGTTTTTT. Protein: CASSPVRSAGELFF.

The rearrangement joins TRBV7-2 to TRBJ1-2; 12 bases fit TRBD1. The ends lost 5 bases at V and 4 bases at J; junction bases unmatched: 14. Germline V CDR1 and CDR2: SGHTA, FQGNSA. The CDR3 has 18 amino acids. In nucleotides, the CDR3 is TGTGCCAGCAGCGAGACGGGGACAGGGGGCAGCTATGGCTATGGCTACACCTTC. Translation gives CASSETGTGGSYGYGYTF.

The CDR3 nucleotides are TGCGCCAGCAGACAAAACACCGGGGAGCTGTTTTTT. Amino acids: CASRQNTGELFF. The chain carries TRBV5-1 and TRBJ2-2; D gene ambiguous. Trimming took 5 bases from V and 2 from J, leaving 4 bases between them. The CDR3 runs to 12 residues. Germline CDR1 and CDR2: SGHRS and YFSETQ.

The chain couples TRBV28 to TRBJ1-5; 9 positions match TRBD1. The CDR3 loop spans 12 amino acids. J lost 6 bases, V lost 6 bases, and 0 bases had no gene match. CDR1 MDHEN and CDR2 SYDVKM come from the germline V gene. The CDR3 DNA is TGTGCCAGCAGGACAGGGGGTCAGCCCCAGCATTTT. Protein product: CASRTGGQPQHF.

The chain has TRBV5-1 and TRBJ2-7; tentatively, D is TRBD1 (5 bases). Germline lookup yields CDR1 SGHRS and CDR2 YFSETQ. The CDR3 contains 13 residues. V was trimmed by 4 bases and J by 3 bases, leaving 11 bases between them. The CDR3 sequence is CASSLIRDYEQYF. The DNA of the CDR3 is TGCGCCAGCAGCCTCATCAGGGACTACGAGCAGTACTTC.

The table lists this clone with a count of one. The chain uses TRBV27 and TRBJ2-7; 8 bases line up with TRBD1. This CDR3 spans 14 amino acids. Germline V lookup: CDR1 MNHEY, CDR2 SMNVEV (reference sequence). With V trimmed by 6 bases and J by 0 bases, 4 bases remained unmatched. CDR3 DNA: TGTGCCAGCAGAATGGACAGGGTCTCCTACGAGCAGTACTTC. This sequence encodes CASRMDRVSYEQYF.

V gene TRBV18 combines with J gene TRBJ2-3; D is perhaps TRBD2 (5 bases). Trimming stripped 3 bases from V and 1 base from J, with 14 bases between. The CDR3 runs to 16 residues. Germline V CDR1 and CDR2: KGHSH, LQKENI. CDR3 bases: TGTGCCAGCTCACCCAGCTTAGCGAGTCGCACAGATACGCAGTATTTT. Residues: CASSPSLASRTDTQYF.

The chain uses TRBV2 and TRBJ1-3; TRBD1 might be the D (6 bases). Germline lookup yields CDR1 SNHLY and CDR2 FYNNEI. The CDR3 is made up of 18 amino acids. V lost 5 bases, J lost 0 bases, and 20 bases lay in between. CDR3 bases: TGTGCCAGCAGTCCCAGATACGGACGGACAGTCTCTGGAAACACCATATATTTT. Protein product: CASSPRYGRTVSGNTIYF.

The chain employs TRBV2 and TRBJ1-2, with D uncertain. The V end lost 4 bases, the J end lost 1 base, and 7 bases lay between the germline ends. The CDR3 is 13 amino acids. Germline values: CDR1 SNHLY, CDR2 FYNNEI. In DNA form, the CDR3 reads TGTGCCAGCAGTGCGGGAGTTAACTATGGCTACACCTTC. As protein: CASSAGVNYGYTF.

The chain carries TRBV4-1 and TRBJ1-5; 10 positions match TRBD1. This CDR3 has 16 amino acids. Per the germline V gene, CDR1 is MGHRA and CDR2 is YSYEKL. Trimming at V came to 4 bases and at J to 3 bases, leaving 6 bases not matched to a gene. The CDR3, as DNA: TGCGCCAGCAGCCCGCCGGACAGGGGGGACAATCAGCCCCAGCATTTT. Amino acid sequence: CASSPPDRGDNQPQHF.

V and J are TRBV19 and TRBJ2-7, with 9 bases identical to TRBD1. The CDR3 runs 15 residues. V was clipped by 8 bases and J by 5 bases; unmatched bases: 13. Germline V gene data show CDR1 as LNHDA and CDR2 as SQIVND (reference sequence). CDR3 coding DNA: TGTGCCAGTTCCTCCGCCGGGACAGGGTATGACGAGCAGTACTTC. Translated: CASSSAGTGYDEQYF.

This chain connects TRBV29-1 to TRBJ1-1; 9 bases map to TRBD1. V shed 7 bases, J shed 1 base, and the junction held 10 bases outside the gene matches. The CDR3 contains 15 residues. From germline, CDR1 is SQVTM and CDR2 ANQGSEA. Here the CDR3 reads CSAGGTGRGNTEAFF. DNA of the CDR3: TGCAGCGCCGGGGGGACAGGGCGGGGGAACACTGAAGCTTTCTTT.

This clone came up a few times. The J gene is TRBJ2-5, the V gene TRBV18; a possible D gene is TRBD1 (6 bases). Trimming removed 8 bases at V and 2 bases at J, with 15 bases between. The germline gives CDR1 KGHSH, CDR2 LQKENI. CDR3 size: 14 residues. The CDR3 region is CASKKTGDQETQYF. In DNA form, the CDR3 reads TGTGCCAGCAAGAAGACAGGTGATCAAGAGACCCAGTACTTC.